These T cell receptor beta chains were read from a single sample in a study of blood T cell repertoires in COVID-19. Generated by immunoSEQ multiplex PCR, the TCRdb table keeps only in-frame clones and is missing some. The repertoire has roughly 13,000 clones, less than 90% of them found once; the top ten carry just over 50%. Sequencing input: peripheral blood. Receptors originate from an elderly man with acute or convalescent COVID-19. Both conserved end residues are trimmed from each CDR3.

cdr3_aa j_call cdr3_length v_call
ATQVHKNYGYT TRBJ1-2 11 TRBV6-5
ASSPGTTSSYEQY TRBJ2-7 13 TRBV28
AWTPRYRGTYEQY TRBJ2-7 13 TRBV30
ASSLFQGGGEQY TRBJ2-7 12 TRBV5-1
ASSASGLLGNTIY TRBJ1-3 13 TRBV25-1
ASSIDLLGRTSNQPQH TRBJ1-5 16 TRBV19
ASSDGLGGNRLETQY TRBJ2-5 15 TRBV25-1
ASGTGAGANVLT TRBJ2-6 12 TRBV2
ASSRTPYNEQF TRBJ2-1 11 TRBV14
ASGLGHSSYEQY TRBJ2-7 12 TRBV12-5
AWSPLSTSQTQY TRBJ2-5 12 TRBV30
ASSNYVEQY TRBJ2-7 9 TRBV19
ASSLGSGRFGEQF TRBJ2-1 13 TRBV5-1
ASSHTSGLGEQY TRBJ2-7 12 TRBV11-3
AWRPGQSPLH TRBJ1-6 10 TRBV30
AISERLAGTDTQY TRBJ2-3 13 TRBV10-3
ASSTSGRQNTGELF TRBJ2-2 14 TRBV27
ASSLTGNTEAF TRBJ1-1 11 TRBV7-8
ASSDVTGRSQPQH TRBJ1-5 13 TRBV18
ASSQPLSPLH TRBJ1-6 10 TRBV6-5
ASSLPGQGEHYNEQF TRBJ2-1 15 TRBV7-9
ASSVLGGVGQPQH TRBJ1-5 13 TRBV9
ASRRGPYTGELF TRBJ2-2 12 TRBV2
ASSLRTGQYGYT TRBJ1-2 12 TRBV7-9
ATSREGGAYGYT TRBJ1-2 12 TRBV15
ASSFPAGDYQETQY TRBJ2-5 14 TRBV7-6
ASLARSTDTQY TRBJ2-3 11 TRBV2
ASRTDRGANSPLH TRBJ1-6 13 TRBV7-2
ASSQERGVKNIQY TRBJ2-4 13 TRBV3-1/TRBV3-2
ASSYPGRVEQF TRBJ2-1 11 TRBV6-5
ATTGNSYEQY TRBJ2-7 10 TRBV6-5
ASSYNRVNTEAF TRBJ1-1 12 TRBV6-5